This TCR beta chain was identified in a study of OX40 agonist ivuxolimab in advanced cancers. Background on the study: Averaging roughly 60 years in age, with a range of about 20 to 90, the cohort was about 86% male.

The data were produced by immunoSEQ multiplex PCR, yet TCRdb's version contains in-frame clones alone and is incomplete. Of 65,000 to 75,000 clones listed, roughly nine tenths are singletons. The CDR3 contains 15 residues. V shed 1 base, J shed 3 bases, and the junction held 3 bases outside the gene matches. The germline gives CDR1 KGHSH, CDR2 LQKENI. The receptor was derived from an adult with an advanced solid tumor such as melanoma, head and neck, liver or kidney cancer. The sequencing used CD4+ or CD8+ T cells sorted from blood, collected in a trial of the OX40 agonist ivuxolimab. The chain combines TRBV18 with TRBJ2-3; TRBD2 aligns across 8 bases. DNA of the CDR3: TGTGCCAGCTCACCACGGAGCGGGAGAACAGATACGCAGTATTTT. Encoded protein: CASSPRSGRTDTQYF.